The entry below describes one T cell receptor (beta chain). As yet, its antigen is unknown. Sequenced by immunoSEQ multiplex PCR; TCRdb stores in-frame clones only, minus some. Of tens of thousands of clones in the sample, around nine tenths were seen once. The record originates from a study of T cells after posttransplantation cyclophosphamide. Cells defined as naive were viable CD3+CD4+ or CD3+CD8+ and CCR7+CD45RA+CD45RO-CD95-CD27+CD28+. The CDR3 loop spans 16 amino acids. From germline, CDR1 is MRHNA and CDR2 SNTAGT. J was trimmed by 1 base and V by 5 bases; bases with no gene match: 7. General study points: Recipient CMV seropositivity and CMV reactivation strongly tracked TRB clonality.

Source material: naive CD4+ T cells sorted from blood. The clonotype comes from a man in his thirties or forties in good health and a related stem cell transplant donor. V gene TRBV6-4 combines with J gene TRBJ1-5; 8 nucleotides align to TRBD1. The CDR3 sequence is CASSPRTGKSNQPQHF. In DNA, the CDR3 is TGTGCCAGCAGTCCCCGGACAGGGAAGAGCAATCAGCCCCAGCATTTT.